This T cell receptor (beta chain) was identified during a study of T cell changes during pregnancy in multiple sclerosis. Assay: immunoSEQ multiplex PCR; the TCRdb copy retains only in-frame clones and omits some. The table lists roughly 24,000 clones, about 90% of them singletons. The table lists this clone with a count of one. This CDR3 is built from 14 residues. CDR1 and CDR2 (germline): SEHNR, FQNEAQ (reference sequence). The germline V and J ends were trimmed by 3 bases and 4 bases, with 11 bases remaining between them. The rearrangement uses TRBV7-9 and TRBJ2-3; D possibly corresponds to TRBD2 (5 bases). The sequenced sample was CD8+ T cells from peripheral blood mononuclear cells, obtained after pregnancy. The sequence derives from a female donor with multiple sclerosis, enrolled in a pregnancy study. Here the CDR3 DNA reads TGTGCCAGCAGCTTTGCGGGCCTCGCAGATACGCAGTATTTT. Encoded protein: CASSFAGLADTQYF.